A selection of T cell receptor beta chains follows, all from one sample in a study of T cell responses to AZD1222 COVID-19 vaccine. The assay was immunoSEQ multiplex PCR, and TCRdb's table has in-frame clones only and misses some. The data contain 130,000 to 150,000 clones, about 92% of them singletons. The source was peripheral blood, collected on day 0 of AZD1222 vaccination. All receptors derive from an adult in good health. Each CDR3 is given with its conserved first and last residue. A D gene is named only where the DNA matches it firmly. The size entry is marked missing in some rows and otherwise reads once, few, many or a size class.

DNA	CDR3	D	J	size	V
TGTGCCTGGGAACAGAGCTCTGGAAACACCATATATTTT	CAWEQSSGNTIYF	NA	TRBJ1-3	NA	TRBV30
TGTGCCAGCCGTTTGGCCGTGGGGGAAAAACTGTTTTTT	CASRLAVGEKLFF	NA	TRBJ1-4	NA	TRBV5-5
TGTGCCAGCAGCGCTCCGACAGAGAACACTGAAGCTTTCTTT	CASSAPTENTEAFF	NA	TRBJ1-1	NA	TRBV9
TGTGCCAGCAGTTACGGTCCGGCTAGCGGGTTTACCTACGAGCAGTACTTC	CASSYGPASGFTYEQYF	TRBD2	TRBJ2-7	NA	TRBV6-2/TRBV6-3
TGTGCCAGCAGCTTAAGGGGTACGGGAAACTATAATTCACCCCTCCACTTT	CASSLRGTGNYNSPLHF	NA	TRBJ1-6	NA	TRBV5-5
TGTGCCAGCGGAGAAAACAGGGGAGGGGATACGCAGTATTTT	CASGENRGGDTQYF	NA	TRBJ2-3	NA	TRBV21-1
TGTGCCAGCAGCGCTCGGGACAGGGGGGCTGAAGCTTTCTTT	CASSARDRGAEAFF	TRBD1	TRBJ1-1	NA	TRBV9
TGTGCTAGTGGTCACTCGGGGTTTTCCACTGAAGCTTTCTTT	CASGHSGFSTEAFF	NA	TRBJ1-1	NA	TRBV12-5
TGTGCCAGCAATGGGGAGGCCACTGGAAACACCATATATTTT	CASNGEATGNTIYF	NA	TRBJ1-3	NA	TRBV13
TGTGCCAGCAGTGCCCCGGGACAGGGAGACTCTGGAAACACCATATATTTT	CASSAPGQGDSGNTIYF	TRBD1	TRBJ1-3	NA	TRBV6-4
TGTGCCAGCAGCTTGGACCCCTTCAACGAGCAGTACTTC	CASSLDPFNEQYF	NA	TRBJ2-7	NA	TRBV5-6
TGTGCCAGCAGCGTAGGCTCACATCGCACAGATACGCAGTATTTT	CASSVGSHRTDTQYF	NA	TRBJ2-3	NA	TRBV9
TGTGCCAGCAGTTATACGGCTCTTCGTTCTGGAAACACCATATATTTT	CASSYTALRSGNTIYF	NA	TRBJ1-3	NA	TRBV6-5
TGTGCCAGCAGTGTGGGGACTAGCGGGAGAGTCTACGAGCAGTACTTC	CASSVGTSGRVYEQYF	TRBD2	TRBJ2-7	NA	TRBV6-1
TGTGCCAGCAGCCAAGGTGCGAGCGGTGGGGCCAAAAACATTCAGTACTTC	CASSQGASGGAKNIQYF	NA	TRBJ2-4	NA	TRBV3-1/TRBV3-2
TGTGCCAGCAGTGACCCGGCAGGGAACACCGGGGAGCTGTTTTTT	CASSDPAGNTGELFF	NA	TRBJ2-2	NA	TRBV6-6
TGTGCCAGCAGCCCGAGTCCAGCGGGGCTGGGGGAGCTGTTTTTT	CASSPSPAGLGELFF	TRBD2	TRBJ2-2	NA	TRBV7-3
TGTGCCAGCAGAGGAACAGGGTCCCCCGAGCAGTACTTC	CASRGTGSPEQYF	NA	TRBJ2-7	once	TRBV11-2
TGTGCTGTGACAGGGAGAGGGGCAGGGGCCAACGTCCTGACTTTC	CAVTGRGAGANVLTF	TRBD1	TRBJ2-6	NA	TRBV30
TGTGCCAGCAGCGTAGTCGGGGAAGCCGGGGAGCTGTTTTTT	CASSVVGEAGELFF	NA	TRBJ2-2	NA	TRBV9
TGCGCCAGCAGCCGGGTGGGAAGGTACGAGCAGTACTTC	CASSRVGRYEQYF	NA	TRBJ2-7	NA	TRBV5-1
TGTGTCATAAGCCGGCGCTCTGGAAACACCATATATTTT	CVISRRSGNTIYF	NA	TRBJ1-3	NA	TRBV21-1
TGTGCCAGCAGCTTTCCCGATTCTAACTATGGCTACACCTTC	CASSFPDSNYGYTF	NA	TRBJ1-2	NA	TRBV7-9
TGTGCCAGCAGCTTGGATCGTGGGGGGGCTGTAGATACGCAGTATTTT	CASSLDRGGAVDTQYF	NA	TRBJ2-3	NA	TRBV5-5
TGTGCTAGTGGTTCCCGGACAGCAACTAATGAAAAACTGTTTTTT	CASGSRTATNEKLFF	NA	TRBJ1-4	NA	TRBV12-5
TGCAGCGTTGCTAAGGCGTCTGGGGAGCTGTTTTTT	CSVAKASGELFF	NA	TRBJ2-2	NA	TRBV29-1
TGCGCCAGCAGCTTAAACCAGAACACTGAAGCTTTCTTT	CASSLNQNTEAFF	NA	TRBJ1-1	NA	TRBV5-1
TGTGCCAGCAATCCTCCCGGAGGGGGTTCCTACGAGCAGTACTTC	CASNPPGGGSYEQYF	NA	TRBJ2-7	NA	TRBV6-5
TGTGCCAGCAGCCCCAGGGAGGGGGCCAAAGTCTATGGCTACACCTTC	CASSPREGAKVYGYTF	TRBD1	TRBJ1-2	NA	TRBV7-8
TGTGCCAGCAGCGTGAGCGTGTCCTCTCTGAACACTGAAGCTTTCTTT	CASSVSVSSLNTEAFF	NA	TRBJ1-1	NA	TRBV5-6